This is a list of T cell receptor beta chains from one sample in a study of OX40 agonist ivuxolimab in advanced cancers. Repertoires were generated with immunoSEQ multiplex PCR, while TCRdb's copy carries only in-frame clones and drops some. Of about 83,000 clones listed, approximately 90% are singletons. Sequenced here: CD4+ or CD8+ T cells sorted from blood, sampled in a trial of the OX40 agonist ivuxolimab. Receptor source: an adult with an advanced solid tumor such as melanoma, head and neck, liver or kidney cancer. Both conserved end residues are part of each CDR3. D genes are given only for firm matches. Size values are once, few and many counts, or a class for expanded clones, and some rows have none.

V gene	clone size	J gene	D gene	CDR3 protein	CDR3 DNA
TRBV30	NA	TRBJ2-5	NA	CAWSYRAVKETQYF	TGTGCCTGGAGTTATCGGGCCGTAAAAGAGACCCAGTACTTC
TRBV14	NA	TRBJ1-6	NA	CASSQDYHSPLHF	TGTGCCAGCAGCCAAGATTACCATTCACCCCTCCACTTT
TRBV19	NA	TRBJ1-2	NA	CASSMRLAGDLYGYTF	TGTGCCAGTAGTATGAGGTTGGCAGGGGACCTCTATGGCTACACCTTC
TRBV5-1	NA	TRBJ2-3	TRBD2	CASSFRGLAGPTDTQYF	TGCGCCAGCAGCTTCCGCGGACTAGCGGGACCCACAGATACGCAGTATTTT
TRBV5-8	many	TRBJ1-6	NA	CASSLPWAFNSPLHF	TGTGCCAGCAGCTTGCCCTGGGCCTTTAATTCACCCCTCCACTTT
TRBV7-9	NA	TRBJ2-3	TRBD2	CASSHGTSGVSSTDTQYF	TGTGCCAGCAGCCACGGGACTAGCGGGGTTTCTAGCACAGATACGCAGTATTTT
TRBV28	NA	TRBJ1-1	NA	CASRTLGPNTEAFF	TGTGCCAGCAGGACACTCGGACCTAACACTGAAGCTTTCTTT
TRBV7-9	once	TRBJ2-3	TRBD1	CASSLMGQGTDTQYF	TGTGCCAGCAGCTTAATGGGACAGGGGACAGATACGCAGTATTTT
TRBV10-3	NA	TRBJ2-5	NA	CAISNYGQGQETQYF	TGTGCCATCAGTAACTATGGGCAGGGGCAAGAGACCCAGTACTTC
TRBV4-2	NA	TRBJ2-3	TRBD2	CASSQLGRWGGADTQYF	TGTGCCAGCAGCCAATTGGGGAGGTGGGGAGGGGCAGATACGCAGTATTTT
TRBV9	few	TRBJ2-1	TRBD2	CASSVVGTSASYNEQFF	TGTGCCAGCAGCGTAGTAGGGACTAGCGCATCCTACAATGAGCAGTTCTTC
TRBV5-1	NA	TRBJ2-5	NA	CASSFAGTQETQYF	TGCGCCAGCAGCTTCGCCGGGACCCAAGAGACCCAGTACTTC
TRBV7-3	NA	TRBJ2-7	NA	CASSFGGSSDEQYF	TGTGCCAGCAGCTTCGGAGGGAGTTCCGACGAGCAGTACTTC